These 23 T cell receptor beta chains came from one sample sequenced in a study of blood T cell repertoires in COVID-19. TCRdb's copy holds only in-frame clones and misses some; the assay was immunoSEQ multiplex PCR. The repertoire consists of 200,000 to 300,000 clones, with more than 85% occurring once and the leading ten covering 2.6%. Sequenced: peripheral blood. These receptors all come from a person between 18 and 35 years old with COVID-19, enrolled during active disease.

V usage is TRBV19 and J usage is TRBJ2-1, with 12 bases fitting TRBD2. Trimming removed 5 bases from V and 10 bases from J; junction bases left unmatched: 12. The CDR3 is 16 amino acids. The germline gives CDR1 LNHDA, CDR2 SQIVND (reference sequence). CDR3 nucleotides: TGTGCCAGTAGTTCCAGCGGACTAGCGGGAACAGGAGAGCAGTTCTTC. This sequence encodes CASSSSGLAGTGEQFF.

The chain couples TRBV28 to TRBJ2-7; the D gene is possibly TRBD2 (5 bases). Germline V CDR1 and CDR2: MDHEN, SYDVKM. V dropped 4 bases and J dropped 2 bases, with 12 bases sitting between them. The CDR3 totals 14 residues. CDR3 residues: CASSSLDSPYEQYF. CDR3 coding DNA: TGTGCCAGCAGTTCCTTGGACTCTCCCTACGAGCAGTACTTC.

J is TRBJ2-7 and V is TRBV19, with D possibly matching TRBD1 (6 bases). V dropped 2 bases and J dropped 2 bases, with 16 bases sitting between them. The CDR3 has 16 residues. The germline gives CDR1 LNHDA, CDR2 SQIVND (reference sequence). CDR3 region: CASSILAGVRPYEQYF. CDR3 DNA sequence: TGTGCCAGTAGTATATTGGCAGGGGTTAGACCCTACGAGCAGTACTTC.

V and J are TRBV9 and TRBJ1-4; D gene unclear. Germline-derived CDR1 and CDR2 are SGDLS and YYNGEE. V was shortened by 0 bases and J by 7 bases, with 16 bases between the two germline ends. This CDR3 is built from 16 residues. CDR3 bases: TGTGCCAGCAGCGTAGCGAGGGTCAACGGGGTTGAAAAACTGTTTTTT. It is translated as CASSVARVNGVEKLFF.

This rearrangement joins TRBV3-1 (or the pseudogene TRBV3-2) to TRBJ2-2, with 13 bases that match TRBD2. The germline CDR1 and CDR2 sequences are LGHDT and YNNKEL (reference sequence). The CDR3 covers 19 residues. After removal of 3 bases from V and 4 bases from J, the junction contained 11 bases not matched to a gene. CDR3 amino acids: CASSHNYGLAGEGTGELFF. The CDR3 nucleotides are TGTGCCAGCAGCCACAACTACGGACTAGCGGGAGAAGGCACCGGGGAGCTGTTTTTT.

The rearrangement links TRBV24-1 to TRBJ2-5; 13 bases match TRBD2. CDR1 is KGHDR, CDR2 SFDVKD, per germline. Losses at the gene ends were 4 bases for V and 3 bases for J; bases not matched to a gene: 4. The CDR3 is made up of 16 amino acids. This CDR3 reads CATSELLAGGKETQYF. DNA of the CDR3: TGTGCCACCAGTGAACTACTAGCGGGAGGGAAAGAGACCCAGTACTTC.

CDR3 coding DNA: TGTGCCAGCAGGGCACAGGGGGGGACTAATGAAAAACTGTTTTTT. Its protein is CASRAQGGTNEKLFF. The chain couples TRBV7-2 to TRBJ1-4; 8 nucleotides agree with TRBD1. Germline trimming cut 6 bases from V and 2 bases from J; bases unmatched to any gene: 5. Germline CDR1 SGHTA, CDR2 FQGNSA. This CDR3 region has 15 residues. Filled out from reference TRBV7-2 and TRBJ1-4, the complete variable domain reads GAGVSQSPSNKVTEKGKDVELRCDPISGHTALYWYRQSLGQGLEFLIYFQGNSAPDKSGLPSDRFSAERTGGSVSTLTIQRTQQEDSAVYLCASRAQGGTNEKLFFGSGTQLSVL.

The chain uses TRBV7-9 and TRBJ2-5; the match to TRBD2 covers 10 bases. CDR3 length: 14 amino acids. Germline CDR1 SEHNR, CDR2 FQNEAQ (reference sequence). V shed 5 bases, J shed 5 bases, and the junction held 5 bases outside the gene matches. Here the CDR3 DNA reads TGTGCCAGCAGCCCCACGACTAGCGGGGAGACCCAGTACTTC. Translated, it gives CASSPTTSGETQYF.

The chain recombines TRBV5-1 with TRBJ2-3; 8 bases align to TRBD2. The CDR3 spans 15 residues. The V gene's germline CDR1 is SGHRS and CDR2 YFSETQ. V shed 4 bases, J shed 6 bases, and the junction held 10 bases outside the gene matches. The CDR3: CASSLPSGSSDTQYF. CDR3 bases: TGCGCCAGCAGCCTGCCAAGCGGGAGTTCTGATACGCAGTATTTT.

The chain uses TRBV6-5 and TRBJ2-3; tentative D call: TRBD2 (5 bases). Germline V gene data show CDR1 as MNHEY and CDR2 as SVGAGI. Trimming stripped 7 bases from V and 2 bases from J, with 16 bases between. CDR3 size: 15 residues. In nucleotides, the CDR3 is TGTGCCAGCATCGTCGGGGTCCGAAACACAGATACGCAGTATTTT. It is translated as CASIVGVRNTDTQYF.

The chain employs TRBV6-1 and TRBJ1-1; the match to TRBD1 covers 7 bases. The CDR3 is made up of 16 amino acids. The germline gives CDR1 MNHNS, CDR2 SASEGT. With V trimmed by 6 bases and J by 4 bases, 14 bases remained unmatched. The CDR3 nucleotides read TGTGCCAGCAGCGAACCCAGACAGGGAGGCGGCACTGAAGCTTTCTTT. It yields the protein CASSEPRQGGGTEAFF.

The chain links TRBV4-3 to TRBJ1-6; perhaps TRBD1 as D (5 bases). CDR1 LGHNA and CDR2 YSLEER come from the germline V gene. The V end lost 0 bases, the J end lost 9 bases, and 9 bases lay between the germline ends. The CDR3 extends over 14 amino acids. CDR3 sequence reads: CASSQDRVGSPLHF. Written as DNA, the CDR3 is TGCGCCAGCAGCCAAGACAGGGTCGGTTCACCCCTCCACTTT.

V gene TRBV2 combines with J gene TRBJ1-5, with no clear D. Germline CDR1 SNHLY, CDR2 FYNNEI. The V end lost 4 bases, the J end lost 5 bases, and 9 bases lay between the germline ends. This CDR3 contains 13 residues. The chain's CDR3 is CASSGENDQPQHF. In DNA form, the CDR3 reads TGTGCCAGCAGTGGGGAGAACGATCAGCCCCAGCATTTT.

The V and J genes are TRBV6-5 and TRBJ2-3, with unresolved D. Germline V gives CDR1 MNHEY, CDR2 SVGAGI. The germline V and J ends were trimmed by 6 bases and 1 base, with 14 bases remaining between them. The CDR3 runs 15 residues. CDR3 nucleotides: TGTGCCAGCAGCCTTAAACCCAGCGGCACAGATACGCAGTATTTT. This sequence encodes CASSLKPSGTDTQYF.

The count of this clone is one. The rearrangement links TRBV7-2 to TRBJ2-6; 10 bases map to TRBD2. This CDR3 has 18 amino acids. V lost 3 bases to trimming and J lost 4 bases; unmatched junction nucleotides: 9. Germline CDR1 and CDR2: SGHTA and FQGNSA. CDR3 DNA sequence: TGTGCCAGCAGCTTGGGGGCTAGCGGGAGTCGAGGGGCCAACGTCCTGACTTTC. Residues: CASSLGASGSRGANVLTF.

CDR3 amino acids: CASMTSSYNSPLHF. The CDR3, as DNA: TGTGCCAGCATGACTAGCTCCTATAATTCACCCCTCCACTTT. The chain recombines TRBV27 with TRBJ1-6; D call uncertain. The CDR3 totals 14 residues. Trimming took off 7 bases at V and 0 bases at J, with 7 bases between the two ends. In germline, CDR1 is MNHEY, CDR2 SMNVEV (reference sequence).

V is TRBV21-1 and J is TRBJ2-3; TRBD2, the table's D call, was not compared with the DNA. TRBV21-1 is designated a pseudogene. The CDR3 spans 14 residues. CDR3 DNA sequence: TGTGCCAGTAGGGCCGGGACTAGCACAGATACGCAGTATTTT. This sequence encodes CASRAGTSTDTQYF.

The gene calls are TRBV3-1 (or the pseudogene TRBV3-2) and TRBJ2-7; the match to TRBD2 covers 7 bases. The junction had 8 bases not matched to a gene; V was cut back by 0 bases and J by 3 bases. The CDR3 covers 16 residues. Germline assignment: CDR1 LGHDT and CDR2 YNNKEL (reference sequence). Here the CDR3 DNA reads TGTGCCAGCAGCCAAGATCGGCTAGCGGCACACTACGAGCAGTACTTC. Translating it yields CASSQDRLAAHYEQYF.

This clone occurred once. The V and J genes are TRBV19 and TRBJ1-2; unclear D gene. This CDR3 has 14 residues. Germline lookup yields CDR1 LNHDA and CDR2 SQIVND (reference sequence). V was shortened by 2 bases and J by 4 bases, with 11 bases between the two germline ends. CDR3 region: CASSIRWAGYGYTF. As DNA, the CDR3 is TGTGCCAGTAGTATACGATGGGCTGGCTATGGCTACACCTTC.

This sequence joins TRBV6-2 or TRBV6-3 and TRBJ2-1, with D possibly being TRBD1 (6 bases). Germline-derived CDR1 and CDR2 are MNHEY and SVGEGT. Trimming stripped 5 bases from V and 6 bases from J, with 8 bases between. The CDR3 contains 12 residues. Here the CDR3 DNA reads TGTGCCAGCAGTCAGGGGTTCAATGAGCAGTTCTTC. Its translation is CASSQGFNEQFF.

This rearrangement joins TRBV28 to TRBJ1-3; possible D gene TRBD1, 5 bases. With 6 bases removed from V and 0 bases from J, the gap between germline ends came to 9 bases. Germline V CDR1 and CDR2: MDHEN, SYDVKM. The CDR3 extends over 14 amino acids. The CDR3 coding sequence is TGTGCCAGCAGCCCCGGGGGCTCTGGAAACACCATATATTTT. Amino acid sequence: CASSPGGSGNTIYF.

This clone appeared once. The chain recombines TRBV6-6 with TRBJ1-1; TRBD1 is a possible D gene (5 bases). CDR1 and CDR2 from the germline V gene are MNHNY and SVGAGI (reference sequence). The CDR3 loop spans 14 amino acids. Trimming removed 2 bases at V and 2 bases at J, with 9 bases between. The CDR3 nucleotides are TGTGCCAGCAGTTACGTTGACAGCAACACTGAAGCTTTCTTT. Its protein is CASSYVDSNTEAFF.

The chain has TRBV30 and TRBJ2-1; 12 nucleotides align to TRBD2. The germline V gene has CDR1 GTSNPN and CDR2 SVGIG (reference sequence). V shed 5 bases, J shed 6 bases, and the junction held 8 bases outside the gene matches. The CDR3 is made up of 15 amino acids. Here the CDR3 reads CAWDTSGRSLNEQFF. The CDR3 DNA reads TGTGCCTGGGATACTAGCGGGAGGTCGCTCAATGAGCAGTTCTTC.